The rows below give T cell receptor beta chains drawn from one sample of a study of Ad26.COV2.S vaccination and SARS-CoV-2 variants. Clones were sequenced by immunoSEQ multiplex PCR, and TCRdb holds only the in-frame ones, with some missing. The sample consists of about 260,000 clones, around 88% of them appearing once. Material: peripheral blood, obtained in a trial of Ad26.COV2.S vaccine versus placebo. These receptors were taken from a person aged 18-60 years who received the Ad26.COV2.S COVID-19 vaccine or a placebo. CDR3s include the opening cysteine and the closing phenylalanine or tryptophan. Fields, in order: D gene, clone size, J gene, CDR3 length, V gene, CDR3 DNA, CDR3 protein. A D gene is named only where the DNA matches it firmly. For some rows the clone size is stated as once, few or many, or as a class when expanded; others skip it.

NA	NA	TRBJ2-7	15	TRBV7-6	TGTGCCAGCAGTTCCTCGGGACGCCGCTCCTACGAGCAGTACTTC	CASSSSGRRSYEQYF
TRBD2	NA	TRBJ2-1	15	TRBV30	TGTGCCTGGAGTGTACTCAGCGGAGGGAGGGATGAGCAGTTCTTC	CAWSVLSGGRDEQFF
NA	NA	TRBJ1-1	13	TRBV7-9	TGTGCCAGCAGCCCTGGAATGAACACTGAAGCTTTCTTT	CASSPGMNTEAFF
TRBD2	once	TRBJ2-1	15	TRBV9	TGTGCCAGCAGCCCAAGACTAGCGGGTGTCAATGAGCAGTTCTTC	CASSPRLAGVNEQFF
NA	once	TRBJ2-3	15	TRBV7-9	TGTGCCAGCAGCATATGGGACGACCTCACAGATACGCAGTATTTT	CASSIWDDLTDTQYF
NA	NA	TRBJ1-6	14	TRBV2	TGTGCCAGCAGCCCACAGGGAGGGAATTCACCCCTCCACTTT	CASSPQGGNSPLHF
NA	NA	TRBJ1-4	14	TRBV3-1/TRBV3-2	TGTGCCAGCAGACGTCCGGGTTCTAGTGAAAAACTGTTTTTT	CASRRPGSSEKLFF
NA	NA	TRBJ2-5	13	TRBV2	TGTGCCAGCAGAAGGAGGGAACAAGAGACCCAGTACTTC	CASRRREQETQYF
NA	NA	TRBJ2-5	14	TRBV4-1	TGCGCCAGCAGCACCAACCTCTACCAAGAGACCCAGTACTTC	CASSTNLYQETQYF
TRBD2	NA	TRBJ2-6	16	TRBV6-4	TGTGCCAGCAGTGACTCGGGGGGGGCTGGGGCCAACGTCCTGACTTTC	CASSDSGGAGANVLTF
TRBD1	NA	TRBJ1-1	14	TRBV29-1	TGCAGCGTTACAGGGGGCCTAATGAACACTGAAGCTTTCTTT	CSVTGGLMNTEAFF
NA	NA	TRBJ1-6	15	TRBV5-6	TGTGCCAGCAGCTGGGGGGCGGAGACGGATTCACCCCTCCACTTT	CASSWGAETDSPLHF
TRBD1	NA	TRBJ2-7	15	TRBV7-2	TGTGCCAGCAGCTTTACCGTTCAGGGGGCGGGTGAGCAGTACTTC	CASSFTVQGAGEQYF
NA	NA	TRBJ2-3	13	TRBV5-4	TGTGCCAGCAGCTTGGGGGGGTGGGATACGCAGTATTTT	CASSLGGWDTQYF
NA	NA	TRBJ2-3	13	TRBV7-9	TGTGCCAGCAGAGGCGGGTACACAGATACGCAGTATTTT	CASRGGYTDTQYF
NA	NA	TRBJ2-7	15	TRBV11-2	TGTGCCAGCAGATATCAGTTATGGGGGGCCACCGAGCAGTACTTC	CASRYQLWGATEQYF
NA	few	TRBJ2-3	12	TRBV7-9	TGTGCCAGCAGCTTGGGCACAGATACGCAGTATTTT	CASSLGTDTQYF
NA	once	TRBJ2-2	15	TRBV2	TGTGCCAGCAGTGTGCAGAACACGAACACCGGGGAGCTGTTTTTT	CASSVQNTNTGELFF
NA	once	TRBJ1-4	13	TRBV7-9	TGTGCCAGCAGCTTTAGGAGGGGTGAAAAACTGTTTTTT	CASSFRRGEKLFF
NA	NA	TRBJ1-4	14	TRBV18	TGTGCCAGCTCACCAACAGGGAAGCGCGAAAAACTGTTTTTT	CASSPTGKREKLFF
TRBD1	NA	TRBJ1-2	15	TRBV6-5	TGTGCCAGCAGTTGGAGGATGGGACAGGGCTATGGCTACACCTTC	CASSWRMGQGYGYTF
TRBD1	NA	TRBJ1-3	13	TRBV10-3	TGTGCCGCATGGACAGGGGCTGGAAACACCATATATTTT	CAAWTGAGNTIYF
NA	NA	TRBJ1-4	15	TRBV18	TGTGCCAGCTCACCATGGACAGCACTTAATGAAAAACTGTTTTTT	CASSPWTALNEKLFF
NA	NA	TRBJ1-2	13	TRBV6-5	TGTGCCAGCAGTTACGACCGTAACTATGGCTACACCTTC	CASSYDRNYGYTF
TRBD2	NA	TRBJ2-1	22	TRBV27	TGTGCCAGCAGTTTATTCCCCCCGACTAGCGGGGGCGCACCCCCCAAGTACAATGAGCAGTTCTTC	CASSLFPPTSGGAPPKYNEQFF
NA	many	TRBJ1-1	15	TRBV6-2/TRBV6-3	TGTGCCAGCAGTTACTCGCTCCTCATGAACACTGAAGCTTTCTTT	CASSYSLLMNTEAFF
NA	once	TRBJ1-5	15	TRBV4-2	TGTGCCAGCAGCCAAGATGGACAGTTCAATCAGCCCCAGCATTTT	CASSQDGQFNQPQHF
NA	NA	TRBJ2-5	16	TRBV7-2	TGTGCCAGCAGCCTAGGCCGTAGGGGTCAGCAAGAGACCCAGTACTTC	CASSLGRRGQQETQYF
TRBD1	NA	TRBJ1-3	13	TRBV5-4	TGTGCCAGCAGCCCGAACCAGGGGGACACCATATATTTT	CASSPNQGDTIYF
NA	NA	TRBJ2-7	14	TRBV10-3	TGTGCCATCAGTGAGTCGACGCTCTCCTACGAGCAGTACTTC	CAISESTLSYEQYF
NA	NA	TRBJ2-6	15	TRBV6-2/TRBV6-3	TGTGCCAGCAGCTCGCAGGGGCGGGGGGCCAACGTCCTGACTTTC	CASSSQGRGANVLTF
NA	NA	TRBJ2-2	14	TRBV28	TGTGCCAGCAGCCTGAGACGGGTCACCGGGGAGCTGTTTTTT	CASSLRRVTGELFF
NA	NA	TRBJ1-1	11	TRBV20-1	TGCAGTGCTAGTAAAGACAATGAAGCTTTCTTT	CSASKDNEAFF
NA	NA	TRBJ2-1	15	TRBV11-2	TGTGCCAGCAGCGAGGGACCTTTCGTCCACAATGAGCAGTTCTTC	CASSEGPFVHNEQFF
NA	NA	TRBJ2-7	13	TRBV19	TGTGCCAGTAGTGCGGGCGTCGGCCTCGAGCAGTACTTC	CASSAGVGLEQYF
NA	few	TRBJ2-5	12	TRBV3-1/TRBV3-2	TGTGCCAGCAGCCAAGAACCAGAGACCCAGTACTTC	CASSQEPETQYF
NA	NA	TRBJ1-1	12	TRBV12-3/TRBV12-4	TGTGCCAGCAGGAGGTGGGACACTGAAGCTTTCTTT	CASRRWDTEAFF
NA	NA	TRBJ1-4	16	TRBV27	TGTGCCAGCAGTTTCTCGTTAAAGGGGAATAATGAAAAACTGTTTTTT	CASSFSLKGNNEKLFF
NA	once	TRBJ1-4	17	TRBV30	TGTGCCTGGAGTGTACGACGGACCTATACAACTAATGAAAAACTGTTTTTT	CAWSVRRTYTTNEKLFF
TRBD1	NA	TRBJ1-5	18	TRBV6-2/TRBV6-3	TGTGCCAGCAGTTACACCGTGGGACAGGGAAATTCGGGCCAGCCCCAGCATTTT	CASSYTVGQGNSGQPQHF
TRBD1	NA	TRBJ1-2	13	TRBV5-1	TGCGCCAGCAGCGCCGACAGGGGGTATGGCTACACCTTC	CASSADRGYGYTF
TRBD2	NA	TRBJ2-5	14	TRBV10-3	TGTGCCACCGCTGCTAGCGGGAGTCAAGAGACCCAGTACTTC	CATAASGSQETQYF
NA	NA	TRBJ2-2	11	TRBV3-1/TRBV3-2	TGTGCCAGCAGCCGCACCGGGGAGCTGTTTTTT	CASSRTGELFF
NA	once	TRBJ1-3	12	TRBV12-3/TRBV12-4	TGTGCCAGTTGGGGTCACGGAAACACCATATATTTT	CASWGHGNTIYF
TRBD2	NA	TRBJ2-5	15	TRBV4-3	TGCGCCAGCAGCCGGAATGGGGGGGTTGGCGAGACCCAGTACTTC	CASSRNGGVGETQYF
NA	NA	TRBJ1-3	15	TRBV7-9	TGTGCCAGCAGCTTAGTTGGGGACTCTGGAAACACCATATATTTT	CASSLVGDSGNTIYF
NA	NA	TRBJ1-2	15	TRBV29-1	TGCAGCGTTTTTAGGGAGGGGGGGACGAGTTTTGGCTACACCTTC	CSVFREGGTSFGYTF
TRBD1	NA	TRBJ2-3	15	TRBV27	TGTGCCAGCAGCCCACAGGGGGCGTCTAAAGATACGCAGTATTTT	CASSPQGASKDTQYF
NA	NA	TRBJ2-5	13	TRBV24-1	TGTGCCACCAGTGACACGGTTGGCGAGACCCAGTACTTC	CATSDTVGETQYF